The clone carrying this TCR beta chain was observed a few times. Its antigen remains unidentified. This sample was included in a study of immune heterogeneity within non-small cell lung tumors. Study conclusions and caveats: High-frequency T-cell receptor beta clonotypes differed largely between individual patients.

The germline CDR1 and CDR2 sequences are SGDLS and YYNGEE. CDR3 length: 15 amino acids. The V segment lost 4 bases and the J segment 3 bases; nucleotides outside the gene matches: 7. Per sample, approximately 0.6 ug of bulk tumor genomic DNA was the template used. Biopsy collection occurred during surgery, with several far-apart biopsies per primary tumor. The patients were newly diagnosed with non-small cell lung cancer, had not been treated, and had curative surgery. It was with 32 V and 13 J primers that multiplex PCR amplified TCR beta CDR3. TCRdb reprocessed the multiplex PCR reads with MiXCR, giving one entry per CDR3 protein. This sample has 30,000 to 40,000 distinct CDR3 sequences, with around 28% found just once.

The receptor was isolated from a man aged 40-49 years with non-small cell lung cancer. Sequencing was carried out using lung tumor tissue. The chain uses TRBV9 and TRBJ2-1; TRBD2 agrees at 7 bases. CDR3 protein: CASSSGITLYNEQFF. CDR3 in DNA: TGTGCCAGCAGCAGCGGGATCACCCTCTACAATGAGCAGTTCTTC. Looking up the rest from reference TRBV9 and TRBJ2-1 gives the full variable domain: DSGVTQTPKHLITATGQRVTLRCSPRSGDLSVYWYQQSLDQGLQFLIQYYNGEERAKGNILERFSAQQFPDLHSELNLSSLELGDSALYFCASSSGITLYNEQFFGPGTRLTVL.